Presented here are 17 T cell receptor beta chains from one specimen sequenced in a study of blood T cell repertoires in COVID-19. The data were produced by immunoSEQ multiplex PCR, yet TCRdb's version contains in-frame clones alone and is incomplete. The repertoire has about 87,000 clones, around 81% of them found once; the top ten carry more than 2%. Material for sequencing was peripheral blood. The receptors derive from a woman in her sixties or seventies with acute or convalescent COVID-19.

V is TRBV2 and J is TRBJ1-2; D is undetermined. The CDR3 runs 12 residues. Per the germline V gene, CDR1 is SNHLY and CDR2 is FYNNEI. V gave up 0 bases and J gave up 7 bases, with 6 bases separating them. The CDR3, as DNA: TGTGCCAGCAGTGAAGCGCGCGGTGGCTACACCTTC. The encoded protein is CASSEARGGYTF.

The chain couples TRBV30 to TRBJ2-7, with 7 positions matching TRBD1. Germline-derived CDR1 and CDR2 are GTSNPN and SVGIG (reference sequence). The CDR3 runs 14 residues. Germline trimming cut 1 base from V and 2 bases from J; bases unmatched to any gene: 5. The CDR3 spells CAWSGGQNTYEQYF. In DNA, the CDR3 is TGTGCCTGGAGTGGGGGACAGAACACCTACGAGCAGTACTTC.

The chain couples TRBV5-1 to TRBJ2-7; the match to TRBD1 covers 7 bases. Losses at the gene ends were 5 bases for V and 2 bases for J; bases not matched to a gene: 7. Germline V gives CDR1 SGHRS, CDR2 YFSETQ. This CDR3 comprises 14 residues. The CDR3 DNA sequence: TGCGCCAGCAGGGAAGGGACAGCCACCTACGAGCAGTACTTC. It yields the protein CASREGTATYEQYF.

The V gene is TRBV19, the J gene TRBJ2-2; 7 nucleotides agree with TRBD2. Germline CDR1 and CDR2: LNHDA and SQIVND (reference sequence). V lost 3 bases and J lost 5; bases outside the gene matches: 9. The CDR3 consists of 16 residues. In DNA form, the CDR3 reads TGTGCCAGTAGTATTCCTGATTTGGGGGGGACCGGGGAGCTGTTTTTT. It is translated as CASSIPDLGGTGELFF.

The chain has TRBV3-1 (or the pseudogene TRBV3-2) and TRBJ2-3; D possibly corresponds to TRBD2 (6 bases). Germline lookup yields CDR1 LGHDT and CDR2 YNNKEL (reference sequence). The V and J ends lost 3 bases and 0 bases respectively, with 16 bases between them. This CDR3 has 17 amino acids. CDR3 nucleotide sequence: TGTGCCAGCAGCCACCCTCGAGCGGGCGCCAGCACAGATACGCAGTATTTT. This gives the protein CASSHPRAGASTDTQYF.

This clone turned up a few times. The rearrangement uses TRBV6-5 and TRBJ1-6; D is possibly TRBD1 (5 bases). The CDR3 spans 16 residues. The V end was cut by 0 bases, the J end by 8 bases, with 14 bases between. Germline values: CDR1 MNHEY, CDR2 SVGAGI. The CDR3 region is CASSYSLAGMDSPLHF. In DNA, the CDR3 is TGTGCCAGCAGTTACTCGTTGGCAGGGATGGATTCACCCCTCCACTTT.

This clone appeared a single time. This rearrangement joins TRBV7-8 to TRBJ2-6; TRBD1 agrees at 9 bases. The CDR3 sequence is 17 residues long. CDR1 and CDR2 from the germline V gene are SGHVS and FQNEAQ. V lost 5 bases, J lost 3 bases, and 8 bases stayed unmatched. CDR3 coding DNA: TGTGCCAGCAGCGCCCGGGACAGGGCAGTTGGGGCCAACGTCCTGACTTTC. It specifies CASSARDRAVGANVLTF.

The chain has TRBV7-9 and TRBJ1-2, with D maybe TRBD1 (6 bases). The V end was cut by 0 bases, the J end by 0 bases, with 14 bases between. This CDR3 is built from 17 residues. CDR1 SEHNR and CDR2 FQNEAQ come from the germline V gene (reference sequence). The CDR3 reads CASSLAGQSRANYGYTF. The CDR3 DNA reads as TGTGCCAGCAGCTTAGCAGGACAGTCTCGGGCTAACTATGGCTACACCTTC. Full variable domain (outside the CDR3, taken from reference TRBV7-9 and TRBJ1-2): DTGVSQNPRHKITKRGQNVTFRCDPISEHNRLYWYRQTLGQGPEFLTYFQNEAQLEKSRLLSDRFSAERPKGSFSTLEIQRTEQGDSAMYLCASSLAGQSRANYGYTFGSGTRLTVV.

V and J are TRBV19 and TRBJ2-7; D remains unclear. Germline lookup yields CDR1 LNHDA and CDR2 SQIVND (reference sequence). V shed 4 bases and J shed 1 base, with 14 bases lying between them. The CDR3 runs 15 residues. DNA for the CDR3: TGTGCCAGTAGTACCGAGGAAATAGGTTCCTACGAGCAGTACTTC. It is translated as CASSTEEIGSYEQYF. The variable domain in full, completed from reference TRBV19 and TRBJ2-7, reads DGGITQSPKYLFRKEGQNVTLSCEQNLNHDAMYWYRQDPGQGLRLIYYSQIVNDFQKGDIAEGYSVSREKKESFPLTVTSAQKNPTAFYLCASSTEEIGSYEQYFGPGTRLTVT.

As DNA, the CDR3 is TGTGCCAGCAGCGCCTTAGGAGAGGGCTACACCTTC. Its protein product is CASSALGEGYTF. The V call is TRBV6-5, the J call TRBJ1-2; no definite D call. Per the germline V gene, CDR1 is MNHEY and CDR2 is SVGAGI. The CDR3 has 12 amino acids. The V end lost 6 bases, the J end lost 8 bases, and 13 bases lay between the germline ends.

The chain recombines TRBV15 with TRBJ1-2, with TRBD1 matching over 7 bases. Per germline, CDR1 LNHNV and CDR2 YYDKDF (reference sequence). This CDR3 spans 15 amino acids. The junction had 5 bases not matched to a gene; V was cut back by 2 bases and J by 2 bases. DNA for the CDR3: TGTGCCACCAGCAGAACCCCGACAGGGAACTATGGCTACACCTTC. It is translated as CATSRTPTGNYGYTF.

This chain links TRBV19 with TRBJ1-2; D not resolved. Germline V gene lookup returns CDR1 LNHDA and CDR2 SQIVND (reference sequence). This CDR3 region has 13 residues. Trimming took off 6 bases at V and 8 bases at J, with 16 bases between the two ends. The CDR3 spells CASRHTGEDGYTF. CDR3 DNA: TGTGCCAGTAGGCATACCGGGGAGGACGGCTACACCTTC.

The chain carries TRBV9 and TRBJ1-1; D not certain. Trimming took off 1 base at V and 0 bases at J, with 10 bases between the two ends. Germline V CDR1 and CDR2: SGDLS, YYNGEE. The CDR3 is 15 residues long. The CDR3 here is CASSVSVRMNTEAFF. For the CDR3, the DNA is TGTGCCAGCAGCGTAAGTGTCAGGATGAACACTGAAGCTTTCTTT.

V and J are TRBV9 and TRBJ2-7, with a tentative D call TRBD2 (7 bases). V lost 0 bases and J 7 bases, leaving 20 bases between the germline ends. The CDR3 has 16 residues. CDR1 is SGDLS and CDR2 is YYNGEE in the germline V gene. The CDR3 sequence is CASSVAITGAGAEQYF. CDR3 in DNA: TGTGCCAGCAGCGTAGCTATTACGGGGGCGGGAGCAGAGCAGTACTTC.

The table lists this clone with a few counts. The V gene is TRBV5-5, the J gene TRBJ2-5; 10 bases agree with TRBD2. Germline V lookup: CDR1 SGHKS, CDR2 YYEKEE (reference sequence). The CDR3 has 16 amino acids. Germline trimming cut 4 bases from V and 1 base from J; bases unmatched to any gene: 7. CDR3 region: CASSLAVAGGQETQYF. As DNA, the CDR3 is TGTGCCAGCAGCCTTGCGGTAGCGGGGGGCCAAGAGACCCAGTACTTC.

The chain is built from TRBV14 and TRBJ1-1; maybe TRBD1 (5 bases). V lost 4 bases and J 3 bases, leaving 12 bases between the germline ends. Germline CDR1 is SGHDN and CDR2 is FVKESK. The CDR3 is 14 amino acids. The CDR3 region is CASSRQLLDTEAFF. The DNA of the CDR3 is TGTGCCAGCAGCCGACAGCTTTTGGACACTGAAGCTTTCTTT.

The CDR3 region is CASSLRGQGSYEQYF. The CDR3, as DNA: TGCGCCAGCAGCTTGCGGGGACAGGGGTCCTACGAGCAGTACTTC. The chain couples TRBV5-1 to TRBJ2-7, with TRBD1 matching 10 bases. The junction had 2 bases not matched to a gene; V was cut back by 1 base and J by 1 base. CDR3 length: 15 residues. Germline-derived CDR1 and CDR2 are SGHRS and YFSETQ.